This TCR beta chain emerged from a study of blood T cell repertoires in COVID-19 (dated by TCRdb to about 2020). Notes on the research overall: Samples from collaborators originated in the United States, Italy and Spain and spanned both the acute and convalescent phases of COVID-19. The material from the prospective study consisted of cDNA or gDNA derived from T cells, B-cell-depleted T cells, or PBMCs. The dataset comprised deeply sampled blood TCRbeta repertoires from subjects exposed to, actively infected with, or recovered from COVID-19. The repertoires were made available in a free public database intended to serve as a resource for research on the immune response to SARS-CoV-2. The samples were drawn from the first 160 participants of the ongoing ImmuneRACE study and from over 950 subjects provided by 6 global collaborators. The sample metadata nearly always contained a de-identified subject ID, COVID-19 status, age in years and sex. Where available, HLA class I and class II types were obtained from metadata supplied by the sample provider rather than from assay-based typing.

Enrolling through a virtual design, the prospective study's participants ranged in age from roughly 18 to 95 years and lived across approximately 25 United States geographic areas. In the prospective study, cohorts were assigned on the basis of participant-reported clinical history obtained from a screening survey and a study questionnaire. For ImmuneRACE Cohort 3, a participant was defined as recovered based on two consecutive negative NP/OP PCR tests, clearance by a healthcare professional, or resolution of symptoms. Mobile phlebotomists in the prospective study collected whole blood, serum and a nasopharyngeal or oropharyngeal swab from every participant. Prospective study participants could optionally give additional blood draws and questionnaires over a roughly two-month period. Before DNA extraction, blood samples from the prospective study were shipped at room temperature or frozen. Worth noting for this clone: It has no known antigen specificity. Nothing much larger sits one base from this clone, and base qualities are not available.

The paper as a whole reports these results and caveats: The quantity of clinical and demographic metadata differed by source and by participant and was supplied without curation.

TCRbeta CDR3 regions were amplified from genomic DNA by means of the immunoSEQ Assay, a bias-controlled multiplex PCR. In the authors' own workflow: The number of nucleated cells in each sample was estimated by amplification of reference gene primers within the assay. Sequence reads were collapsed and filtered to measure the absolute abundance of every unique TCRbeta CDR3 rearrangement. For each sample, productive Simpson clonality was calculated as the square root of Simpson's diversity index across productive rearrangements. Entries here come from immuneACCESS through TCRdb and include only in-frame sequences with V and J called. Some clones fail to appear in such tables; in the studies checked, an unresolved V gene covers under half of the shortfall, and the cause of the remainder is unknown. V and J calls plus clone size are reproduced from that table; the DNA served to infer D and trimming. For this sample there are around 190,000 clones; about 88% appear just once. The top ten constitute roughly 9% of the sample.

According to the germline V gene, CDR1 reads MDHEN and CDR2 reads SYDVKM. Trimming removed 6 bases from V and 5 bases from J; the gene matches leave 9 bases unexplained. Including cysteine and phenylalanine, the CDR3 has 15 amino acids. Only CDR3 DNA remains: 45 bases, in frame from the first base. Recombination linked TRBV28 to TRBJ1-4, and 7 junction bases match TRBD1. The clonotype originates from a young woman who had recovered from COVID-19. The specimen sequenced was PBMCs or T cells enriched from blood (not recorded which). The DNA reads TGTGCCAGCAGACGGGGCGGGACAGCGAATGAAAAACTGTTTTTT. The translation is CASRRGGTANEKLFF.